A single T cell receptor (beta chain) is shown here with its context. This clonotype has more than one count but fewer than ten. Its antigen is not yet known. The record has no base qualities; no much larger clone is one base away. These data belong to a study of human T cells and chemical hapten exposure (dated by TCRdb to the early 2020s). Regarding the study in general: For sensitization, 2% DPC in acetone was applied to an approximately 2 cm by approximately 2 cm area of upper inner arm skin. Throughout the approximately 26-week study period, patients were also given weekly therapeutic DPC doses on the scalp. Libraries were pooled for sequencing, and variation in per-sample TCR yields was attributed mainly to small differences in library volumes within the pool. Patch testing was done on the upper back using Finn chambers containing 0.01% DPC, and results were scored after 6 days according to International Contact Dermatitis Research Group standards. For TCR sequencing, blood came from some 31 alopecia patients at anywhere from one to four time points (pre-sensitization, 2, 6 and 24 weeks). Blood was sampled from patients pre-sensitization (week 0) and at 2, 6 and about 24 weeks after DPC sensitization. The study tracked peripheral blood TCR repertoire changes in vivo during primary and secondary sensitization to the hapten diphenylcyclopropenone (DPC) in alopecia patients. Most of the patients in the cohort were female, and the cohort covered alopecia areata with under or over 50% scalp involvement, alopecia totalis and alopecia universalis.

Sequences DFQATT (CDR1) and SNEGSKA (CDR2) are obtained from the germline V gene (reference sequence). Including the terminal cysteine and phenylalanine, the CDR3 comprises 15 residues. The CDR3 DNA has 45 bases and is translated from base 1. V is pared back by 2 bases and J by 7 bases, with 15 bases lying between the germline termini. Library construction relied on RACE. The listed sequencing device is NextSeq 500. During library preparation, unique molecular identifiers were attached to individual cDNA molecules so that TCRs could be counted quantitatively and reproducibly. Each blood RNA sample was used to sequence both TCR alpha and TCR beta chains. The paper's data handling went like this. The median number of TCRs per sample was some 100,000, ranging from roughly 20,000 to 690,600. The Decombinator software suite was used to annotate the V, J and CDR3 of the TCR reads. Every sample was subsampled to the same number of TCRs (28,000) for the PS versus PT1 abundance plots. TCRs were defined as expanded if absent before sensitization and observed at least eight times at the 2-week time point. The public reads were quality trimmed at Q25 with fastp and then assembled into clones with MiXCR by TCRdb, keeping productive beta chains. Rows matching on CDR3 protein sequence are summarized as one entry with the most common DNA and genes. Here the V and J calls rest on TCRdb's processing, not on the authors' analysis. The sample table contains 350,000 or so distinct CDR3 sequences; only one count was recorded for around 7% of them. The ten top clones hold approximately 8% of the sample.

What the time point label conveys for this sample: patch test 1, 2 weeks after DPC sensitization. The treatment or condition label corresponds to: therapeutic diphenylcyclopropenone sensitization with weekly scalp DPC. At each patch-test visit, blood was drawn before the patch test was applied. Patients were eligible if aged 18 to 70, diagnosed with alopecia and judged suitable for DPC therapy, and pregnant patients were excluded. Total RNA was extracted from unfractionated whole blood that had been collected in Tempus Blood RNA tubes. What the authors observed across the whole study: Repeated subsampling changed both the strength of the expansion versus patch-test correlation and the threshold at which the correlation became significant. Patch test score was positively correlated with the number of PT1 expanded TCRs, with significance at thresholds 8, 16 and 32 but not at 4. Alopecia, a presumed autoimmune disease, was present in all patients, so the immune response of the patients might differ from that of healthy individuals. Expanded TCRs formed significantly more large CDR3 similarity clusters than pre-sensitization or healthy control sets, consistent with antigen-driven responses. DPC sensitization did not change the number of TCRs with a frequency above 1 in 1000, and there was no evidence of changes in global repertoire structure.

Here the sequenced sample was whole blood, taken in connection with sensitization to the hapten diphenylcyclopropenone (DPC). The sequence derives from a woman aged 18-29 years with alopecia areata. Some clones in this sample may be carry-over from other donors' samples. The sequence joins TRBV20-1 to TRBJ1-6, with no confidently assigned D gene. CDR3 protein: CSARLPGGYNSPLHF. The DNA is as follows: TGCAGTGCTAGACTCCCCGGAGGGTACAATTCACCCCTCCACTTT.